Only a few counts were recorded for the clone carrying this T cell receptor beta chain. There are 16 residues in the CDR3. V gave up 2 bases and J gave up 7 bases; unmatched junction bases: 10. Germline V lookup: CDR1 MNHEY, CDR2 SVGAGI. Sequencing used immunoSEQ multiplex PCR; TCRdb keeps in-frame clones, though not all of them. The table records 230,000 or so clones, about 85% of them present only once. This sample stems from a study of blood T cell repertoires in COVID-19. Sequencing was done on a sample of PBMCs or T cells enriched from blood (not recorded which). The TCR was taken from a woman aged 25-40 years who had recovered from COVID-19. The chain has TRBV6-5 and TRBJ1-4; 7 nucleotides line up with TRBD1. CDR3 sequence (DNA): TGTGCCAGCAGTTACGGGGACCCCAGGGGGAGTGAAAAACTGTTTTTT. Protein: CASSYGDPRGSEKLFF.